This T cell receptor (beta chain) was identified in a study of blood T cells in healthy people across ages (dated by TCRdb to 2014 to 2015). A note on the overall study: In model experiments, template switching captured about one uniquely barcoded TCR beta cDNA molecule for every two T cells. The donors were split into four age groups: young (average around 16 years), middle-aged (39), aged (approximately 60) and long-lived (roughly 80). To track age-related changes in TCR beta repertoire diversity, the study relied on deep sequencing normalized with unique cDNA molecular identifiers. To avoid experimental bias, donors of different ages were distributed randomly across sequencing lanes. Using the same blood draw, the study looked at two additional independent replicas of 1 million unique cDNA reads for two donors, one aged 18 to 29 and the other aged 80 or older. Here is what the overall study found, with its caveats: Estimates of total diversity based on one million sequenced T cells were regarded as lower bounds and as underestimates. The CMV infection status of donors was not known, potentially confounding age-related changes in expanded clonotypes. Conclusive comparison of naive and antigen-experienced compartments was prevented by the profiling of bulk unsorted PBMCs. Compared with the aged group, more naive CD4+ T cells, fewer expanded clones and increased TCR diversity were shown by the long-lived group, suggesting age selection. As age increased, observed TCR beta diversity per million T cells dropped in a roughly linear way, and a significant reduction was already evident by age about 40. The percentage of naive T cells measured by flow cytometry correlated strongly with observed TCR beta diversity.

CDR1 is given as SGHTA and CDR2 as FQGNSA, both from the germline V gene. The CDR3 spans 12 residues, from the cysteine through the phenylalanine. CDR3 DNA only is kept here, 36 bases in frame from base 1. V and J are truncated by 5 bases and 4 bases respectively, leaving an intervening sequence of 7 bases. Regarding this clonotype: It lacks a known antigen. Qualities for individual bases were not recorded, and no much larger clone is one base off.

The roughly 42 donors, aged 6 to 90 years, were systemically healthy Caucasian individuals from Russia. Each donor gave 9.5 to 10 milliliters of peripheral blood, drawn into EDTA-treated Vacutainer tubes. Ficoll-Paque density-gradient centrifugation was used to isolate PBMCs, with at least 7 million per sample. Trizol reagent was used to extract total RNA from PBMCs, with at least 5.5 micrograms per sample. For every donor, an aliquot of PBMCs went through flow cytometry to measure the percentages of naive CD45RAhigh/CD27high T cells. Library preparation employed 5' RACE. TCRdb records Illumina HiSeq 2500 as the sequencer. The second PCR ran for about 6 to 11 cycles and used a J-beta primer mix along with a sample-barcoded 5' primer. A unique molecular identifier was introduced onto each TCR beta cDNA molecule by a template-switch 5' adaptor carrying 12 random nucleotides. Each sample yielded at least 2.5 million CDR3-containing paired-end reads. All of the RNA was converted into first-strand cDNA using the Mint cDNA synthesis kit, with a TRBC-specific oligonucleotide serving as the primer. Following uracil-DNA glycosylase treatment, a first 18-cycle PCR with universal primers M1SS and BC2_uni_R was performed on all cDNA. In the paper's pipeline: Each sample was normalized by randomly selecting 1 million high-quality reads, each carrying a distinct molecular identifier. Reads with shared molecular identifiers were discarded instead of being binned into consensus sequences. MiTCR, run with a Q25 quality threshold and the strictest error-elimination algorithm, handled CDR3 identification, clonotype clustering and error correction. Lower-bound total TCR beta diversity was estimated with a nonparametric unseen species model using Euler transformation. The raw public reads went through TCRdb reprocessing: fastp at Q25, MiXCR clone calling, in-frame beta chains kept. Each record represents a unique CDR3 protein, reported with the most common genes and DNA among its rows. V and J calls and clone size were set by TCRdb, not the authors. The sample table holds roughly 800,000 distinct CDR3 sequences, of which roughly 60% were seen once. The ten largest clones capture about 20% of the sample.

The chain links TRBV7-2 with TRBJ2-3, with no D gene named confidently. The sample consisted of blood. The TCR originated in a man under 40 in good health. The CDR3 region: CASSPKADTQYF. The base sequence is TGTGCCAGCAGCCCTAAGGCAGATACGCAGTATTTT.